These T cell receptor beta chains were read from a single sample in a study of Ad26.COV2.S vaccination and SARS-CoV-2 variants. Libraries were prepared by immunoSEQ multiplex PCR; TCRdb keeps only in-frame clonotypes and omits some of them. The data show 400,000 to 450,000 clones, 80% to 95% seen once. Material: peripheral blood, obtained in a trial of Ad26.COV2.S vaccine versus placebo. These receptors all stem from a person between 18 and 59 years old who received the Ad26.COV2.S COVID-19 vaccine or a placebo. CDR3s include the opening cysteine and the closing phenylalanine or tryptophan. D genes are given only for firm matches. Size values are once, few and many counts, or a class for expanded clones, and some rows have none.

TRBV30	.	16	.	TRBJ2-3	CAWSLPGRSSTDTQYF	TGTGCCTGGAGTCTCCCAGGGAGATCTAGCACAGATACGCAGTATTTT
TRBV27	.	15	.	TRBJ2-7	CASSLLNRPTYEQYF	TGTGCCAGCAGTTTATTGAACAGGCCCACCTACGAGCAGTACTTC
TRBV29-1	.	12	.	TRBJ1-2	CSVERGNYGYTF	TGCAGCGTTGAAAGGGGTAACTATGGCTACACCTTC
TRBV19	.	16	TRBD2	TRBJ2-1	CASSISAGGSYNEQFF	TGTGCCAGTAGTATATCGGCGGGAGGGTCCTACAATGAGCAGTTCTTC
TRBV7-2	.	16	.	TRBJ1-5	CASSLGSLYSNQPQHF	TGTGCCAGCAGCTTAGGTTCCTTATATAGCAATCAGCCCCAGCATTTT
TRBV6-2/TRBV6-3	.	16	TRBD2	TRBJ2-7	CASSPMEASGTYEQYF	TGTGCCAGCAGCCCTATGGAGGCCAGCGGGACCTACGAGCAGTACTTC
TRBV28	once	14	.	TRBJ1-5	CASSSPGSGQPQHF	TGTGCCAGCAGTTCCCCCGGTTCGGGTCAGCCCCAGCATTTT
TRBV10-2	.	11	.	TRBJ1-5	CASSEGQPQHF	TGCGCCAGCAGTGAGGGTCAGCCCCAGCATTTT
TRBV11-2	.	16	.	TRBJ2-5	CASSLDGYPTQETQYF	TGTGCCAGCAGCTTAGACGGTTATCCCACCCAGGAGACCCAGTACTTC
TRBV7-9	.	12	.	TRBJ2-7	CASSYPGEEQYF	TGTGCCAGCAGCTACCCAGGGGAAGAGCAGTACTTC
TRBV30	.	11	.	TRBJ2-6	CALSGANVLTF	TGTGCCCTCTCTGGGGCCAACGTCCTGACTTTC
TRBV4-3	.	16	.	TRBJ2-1	CASSQDGAGAYNEQFF	TGCGCCAGCAGCCAAGACGGTGCCGGTGCCTACAATGAGCAGTTCTTC
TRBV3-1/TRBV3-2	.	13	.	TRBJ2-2	CASSQRPAGELFF	TGTGCCAGCAGCCAAAGGCCAGCCGGGGAGCTGTTTTTT
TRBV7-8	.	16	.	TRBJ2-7	CASSLAGRVGLDEQYF	TGTGCCAGCAGCTTAGCTGGCAGGGTTGGATTGGACGAGCAGTACTTC
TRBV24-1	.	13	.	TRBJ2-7	CATSPAGTYEQYF	TGTGCCACCAGTCCCGCTGGTACCTACGAGCAGTACTTC
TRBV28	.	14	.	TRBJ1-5	CASRVTGFYQPQHF	TGTGCCAGCAGGGTAACAGGCTTTTATCAGCCCCAGCATTTT
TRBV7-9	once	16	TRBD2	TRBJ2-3	CASSFRGGSRPDTQYF	TGTGCCAGCAGCTTTCGGGGCGGGAGCCGGCCAGATACGCAGTATTTT
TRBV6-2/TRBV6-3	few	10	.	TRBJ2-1	CASSSGEQFF	TGTGCCAGCAGTAGTGGCGAGCAGTTCTTC
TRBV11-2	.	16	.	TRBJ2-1	CASSQRGVKVDNEQFF	TGTGCCAGCAGCCAAAGGGGAGTAAAAGTTGACAATGAGCAGTTCTTC
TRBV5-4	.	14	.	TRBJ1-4	CASSLGTLNEKLFF	TGTGCCAGCAGCCTCGGGACTCTTAATGAAAAACTGTTTTTT
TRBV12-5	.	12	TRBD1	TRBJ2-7	CASGRTGDEQYF	TGTGCTAGTGGTCGGACAGGGGACGAGCAGTACTTC
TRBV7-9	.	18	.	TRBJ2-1	CASSLGGALGISYNEQFF	TGTGCCAGCAGCTTAGGTGGGGCACTGGGGATATCCTACAATGAGCAGTTCTTC